This TCR beta chain originates from a study of shared T cell receptors in the human thymus. The CDR3 contains 15 residues. V lost 8 bases, J lost 5 bases, and 10 bases stayed unmatched. CDR1 MNHEY and CDR2 SMNVEV come from the germline V gene (reference sequence). The table came from immunoSEQ multiplex PCR; TCRdb's copy has only in-frame clones and leaves some out. Of roughly 410,000 clones listed, roughly 94% are singletons. This clone was observed a single time. This sequence was found in a human donor. The chain is built from TRBV27 and TRBJ2-1; 9 bases are a match to TRBD2. Sequencing was carried out using thymocytes. CDR3 loop: CASHLVGLAHNEQFF. CDR3 bases: TGTGCCAGCCATCTTGTGGGACTAGCCCACAATGAGCAGTTCTTC.